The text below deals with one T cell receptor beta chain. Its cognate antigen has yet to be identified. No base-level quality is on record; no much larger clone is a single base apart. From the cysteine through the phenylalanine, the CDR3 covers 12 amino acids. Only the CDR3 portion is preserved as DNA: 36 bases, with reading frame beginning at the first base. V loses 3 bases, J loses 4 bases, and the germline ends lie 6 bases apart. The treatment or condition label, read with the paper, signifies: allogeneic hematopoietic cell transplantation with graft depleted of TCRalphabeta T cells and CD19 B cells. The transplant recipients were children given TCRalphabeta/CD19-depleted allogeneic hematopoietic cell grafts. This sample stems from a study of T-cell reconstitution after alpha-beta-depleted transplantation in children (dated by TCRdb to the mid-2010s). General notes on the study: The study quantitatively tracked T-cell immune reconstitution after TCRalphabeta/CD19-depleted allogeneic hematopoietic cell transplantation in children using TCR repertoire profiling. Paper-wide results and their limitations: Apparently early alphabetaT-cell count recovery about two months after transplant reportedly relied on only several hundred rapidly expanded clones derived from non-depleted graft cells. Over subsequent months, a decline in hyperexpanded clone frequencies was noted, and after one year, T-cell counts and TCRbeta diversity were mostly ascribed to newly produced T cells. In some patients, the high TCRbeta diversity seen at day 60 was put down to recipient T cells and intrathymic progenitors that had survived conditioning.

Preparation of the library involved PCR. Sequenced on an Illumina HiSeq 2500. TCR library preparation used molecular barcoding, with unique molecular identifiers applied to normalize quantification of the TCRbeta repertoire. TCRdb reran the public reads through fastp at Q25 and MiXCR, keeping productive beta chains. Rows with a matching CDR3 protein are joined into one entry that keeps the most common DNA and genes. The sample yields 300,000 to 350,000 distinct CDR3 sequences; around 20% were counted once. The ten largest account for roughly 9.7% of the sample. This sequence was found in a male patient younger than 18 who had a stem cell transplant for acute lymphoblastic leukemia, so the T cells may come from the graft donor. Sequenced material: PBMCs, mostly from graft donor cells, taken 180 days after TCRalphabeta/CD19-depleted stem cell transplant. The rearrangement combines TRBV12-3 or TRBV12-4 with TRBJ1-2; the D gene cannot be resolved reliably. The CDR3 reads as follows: CASSFAGYGYTF. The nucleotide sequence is TGTGCCAGCAGTTTTGCAGGCTATGGCTACACCTTC.